This T cell receptor beta chain was recorded in a study of early T cells in non-severe SARS-CoV-2 infection. Whole-study context: The sequenced material was bulk RNA from unsorted whole blood, and its chains were unpaired.

Overall study results and limits: VDJdb matching, biased toward anti-spike CD8 responses, missed private and CD4 specificities.

Germline CDR1 is DFQATT and CDR2 is SNEGSKA (reference sequence). This CDR3 spans 11 amino acids. V was pared by 6 bases and J by 5 bases, with 11 bases between. Each single cDNA molecule received a unique molecular identifier. TCRdb reprocessed the 5' RACE reads via MiXCR and lists one record per CDR3 protein. Among 35,000 to 45,000 distinct CDR3 sequences listed, 5% to 6.5% were seen once. In its sample, this clonotype was seen many times. Its antigen is currently unknown. This chain connects TRBV20-1 to TRBJ2-7; D gene ambiguous. The sequencing sample was made of whole blood. This clonotype originated in an adult who was a healthcare worker with PCR-confirmed SARS-CoV-2 infection or an uninfected control (not recorded which). This CDR3 reads CSARRVDEQYF. The DNA for the CDR3 is TGCAGTGCCCGACGCGTGGACGAGCAGTACTTC.